These 5 T cell receptor beta chains share one sample of origin, sequenced in a study of blood T cell repertoires in COVID-19. TCRdb's copy holds only in-frame clones and misses some; the assay was immunoSEQ multiplex PCR. Here the sample spans 300,000 to 400,000 clones, around 89% being singletons. Specimen: PBMCs or T cells enriched from blood (not recorded which). These receptors came from a woman in her twenties or thirties with acute COVID-19.

V usage is TRBV2 and J usage is TRBJ1-2, with 7 positions matching TRBD1. In germline, CDR1 is SNHLY, CDR2 FYNNEI. The trim removed 3 bases at V and 8 bases at J, leaving 6 bases unmatched. The CDR3 is made up of 13 amino acids. This chain's CDR3 is CASSEKGARGYTF. The DNA of the CDR3 is TGTGCCAGCAGTGAGAAGGGGGCGAGGGGCTACACCTTC.

Only a few counts were recorded for this clone. The V call is TRBV2, the J call TRBJ2-2, with D perhaps TRBD1 (6 bases). Germline CDR1 is SNHLY and CDR2 is FYNNEI. Deletions cut 6 bases from V and 2 bases from J, with 10 bases between. This CDR3 contains 14 residues. The CDR3 nucleotides read TGTGCCAGCAGAATGGGACATAACACCGGGGAGCTGTTTTTT. Protein product: CASRMGHNTGELFF.

This clone was seen repeatedly, ten times or more. The chain couples TRBV5-6 to TRBJ1-6; perhaps TRBD1 as D (5 bases). The CDR3 length is 14 residues. Germline V CDR1 and CDR2: SGHDT, YYEEEE. V shed 0 bases and J shed 9 bases, with 10 bases lying between them. CDR3 DNA sequence: TGTGCCAGCAGCTTGGGTTTGGGGGGTTCACCCCTCCACTTT. Amino acid sequence: CASSLGLGGSPLHF.

This sequence joins TRBV28 and TRBJ2-3; 7 nucleotides align to TRBD1. The ends lost 4 bases at V and 8 bases at J; junction bases unmatched: 9. The CDR3 sequence is 14 residues long. Per germline, CDR1 MDHEN and CDR2 SYDVKM. Here the CDR3 reads CASSSTPGQLTQYF. As DNA, the CDR3 is TGTGCCAGCAGTTCAACACCGGGACAGCTTACGCAGTATTTT.

This clone was counted a single time. The chain combines TRBV30 with TRBJ2-7; D call uncertain. Trimming removed 5 bases at V and 6 bases at J, with 14 bases between. CDR3 length: 12 residues. CDR1 and CDR2 (germline): GTSNPN, SVGIG (reference sequence). CDR3 sequence: CAWGLPVGEQYF. In DNA form, the CDR3 reads TGTGCCTGGGGGCTACCGGTCGGCGAGCAGTACTTC.